Presented here are 23 T cell receptor beta chains from one specimen sequenced in a study of molecular identifiers for immune sequencing clone quantification. Each CDR3 protein is one row after TCRdb ran MiXCR on the PCR reads. The data hold about 320,000 distinct CDR3 sequences, with over 20% observed a single time. Source material: naive CD8+ T cells from blood, with Jurkat cell RNA spiked in. The sample's subset: FACS-sorted CD8+CD4-CCR7+CD45RA+ naive T cells. The receptor source for this set is a human donor in good health. Some libraries in this study had Jurkat cell RNA spiked in.

V gene TRBV7-6 combines with J gene TRBJ2-5, with 8 bases identical to TRBD1. Germline values: CDR1 SGHVS, CDR2 FNYEAQ. The CDR3 spans 13 residues. Trimming cost V 6 bases and J 4 bases; bases outside gene matches: 4. The CDR3, as DNA: TGTGCCAGCAGGACAGGGGCGGCAGAGACCCAGTACTTC. Translating it yields CASRTGAAETQYF.

Worth noting for this clonotype: A read error may explain this, as a much larger clone is one base away. V gene TRBV6-2 or TRBV6-3 combines with J gene TRBJ1-1; maybe TRBD1 (5 bases). Per germline, CDR1 MNHEY and CDR2 SVGEGT. The CDR3 is 13 amino acids. CDR3 region: CTSSWGERTEAFF. The DNA for the CDR3 is TGTACCAGCAGTTGGGGGGAAAGGACTGAAGCTTTCTTT.

Ten or more counts support this clonotype. J is TRBJ2-7 and V is TRBV7-9, with D perhaps matching TRBD1 (7 bases). V was clipped by 3 bases and J by 6 bases, with 9 bases between them. The CDR3 contains 12 residues. Germline V gene lookup returns CDR1 SEHNR and CDR2 FQNEAQ (reference sequence). The CDR3 sequence: CASSLEGAEQYF. The CDR3 DNA reads TGTGCCAGCAGCTTGGAGGGGGCCGAGCAGTACTTC. Filled out from reference TRBV7-9 and TRBJ2-7, the complete variable domain reads DTGVSQNPRHKITKRGQNVTFRCDPISEHNRLYWYRQTLGQGPEFLTYFQNEAQLEKSRLLSDRFSAERPKGSFSTLEIQRTEQGDSAMYLCASSLEGAEQYFGPGTRLTVT.

This clonotype was detected ten times or more. V and J are TRBV6-5 and TRBJ2-3; D unresolved. The CDR3 is 13 residues long. Germline lookup yields CDR1 MNHEY and CDR2 SVGAGI. The V and J ends lost 2 bases and 1 base respectively, with 4 bases between them. This chain's CDR3 is CASSYGGTDTQYF. The CDR3 DNA follows: TGTGCCAGCAGTTACGGCGGCACAGATACGCAGTATTTT.

This clonotype was observed at least ten times. The chain is built from TRBV4-3 and TRBJ1-2; D unclear. CDR3 length: 18 residues. V was pared by 0 bases and J by 2 bases, with 19 bases between. From germline, CDR1 is LGHNA and CDR2 YSLEER. The chain's CDR3 is CASSQDFLGTERNYGYTF. In nucleotides, the CDR3 is TGCGCCAGCAGCCAAGACTTCTTAGGTACAGAGAGAAACTATGGCTACACCTTC.

In its sample, this clonotype was seen once. The chain couples TRBV4-1 to TRBJ2-1; D is undetermined. Per the germline V gene, CDR1 is MGHRA and CDR2 is YSYEKL. Trimming took 4 bases from V and 6 from J, leaving 25 bases between them. There are 18 residues in the CDR3. In DNA, the CDR3 is TGCGCCAGCAGCCGAACGGCTTTCGAGGTAGCACGAGGCAATGAGCAGTTCTTC. This codes for CASSRTAFEVARGNEQFF.

The chain uses TRBV10-3 and TRBJ2-7, with D unclear. Germline CDR1 and CDR2: ENHRY and SYGVKD. CDR3 length: 15 amino acids. The V gene lost 2 bases and the J gene lost 0 bases, with 11 bases spanning the gap. The CDR3 DNA sequence: TGTGCCATCAGTGAGGGCCCCGCGTCCTCCTACGAGCAGTACTTC. Translated, it gives CAISEGPASSYEQYF.

A note on this clonotype: Since a much larger clone is just one base distant, this may be a read error. This chain uses TRBV29-1 with TRBJ1-6, with D possibly matching TRBD1 (5 bases). The CDR3 consists of 13 residues. Per germline, CDR1 SQVTM and CDR2 ANQGSEA. With 6 bases removed from V and 10 bases from J, the gap between germline ends came to 16 bases. In DNA form, the CDR3 reads TGCAGCGTGCACCGGGGCAGGGTCTCACCCCTCCACTTT. Protein sequence: CSVHRGRVSPLHF.

Turning to this clonotype: Being one base from a much bigger clone, this may be a read error. The gene calls are TRBV19 and TRBJ2-7; weak D call: TRBD2 (6 bases). The CDR3 length is 15 residues. The V gene lost 6 bases and the J gene lost 1 base, with 16 bases spanning the gap. Germline CDR1 LNHDA, CDR2 SQIVND (reference sequence). The CDR3 is CASRSRRVKSYEQYF. For the CDR3, the DNA is TGTGCCAGTAGATCCAGGAGGGTCAAATCCTACGAGCAGTACTTC.

In this sample, this clonotype turned up many times. The chain carries TRBV4-1 and TRBJ2-1; weak D call: TRBD2 (5 bases). Germline values: CDR1 MGHRA, CDR2 YSYEKL. V dropped 5 bases and J dropped 6 bases, with 14 bases sitting between them. The CDR3 length is 14 residues. The CDR3 DNA is TGCGCCAGCAGCTTAAACCTAGCCCCCAATGAGCAGTTCTTC. Translating it yields CASSLNLAPNEQFF.

Note on this clonotype: A much larger clone sits a single nucleotide away, making a read error possible. The chain has TRBV20-1 and TRBJ2-1; 7 nucleotides align to TRBD2. The germline V gene encodes CDR1 DFQATT and CDR2 SNEGSKA (reference sequence). V was pared by 3 bases and J by 7 bases, with 12 bases of the junction left unmatched. This CDR3 has 15 amino acids. The CDR3 region is CSARTGGRNRNEQFF. DNA of the CDR3: TGCAGTGCTAGGACTGGCGGGAGAAATAGGAATGAGCAGTTCTTC.

Details on this clonotype: The junction does not match germline at one end; this may be a read error. This sequence joins TRBV6-5 and TRBJ1-1; 8 bases agree with TRBD1. Germline CDR1 is MNHEY and CDR2 is SVGAGI. The CDR3 runs 16 residues. The CDR3 DNA follows: TGTGCCAGCGGTTACAGACAGGGGAGCTTGAACACCGAAGCTTTCTTT. Translating gives CASGYRQGSLNTEAFF.

This clonotype was seen at least ten times. The chain uses TRBV5-1 and TRBJ2-7; TRBD2 might be the D (5 bases). The CDR3 is made up of 12 amino acids. CDR1 and CDR2 (germline): SGHRS, YFSETQ. With 2 bases removed from V and 4 bases from J, the gap between germline ends came to 7 bases. As DNA, the CDR3 is TGCGCCAGCAGCTTCCCGGGGTACGAGCAGTACTTC. This codes for CASSFPGYEQYF.

CDR3 nucleotides: TGTGCCAGCAGCTTAGCGCTCGCGGGGGTGGGCACTGAAGCTTTCTTT. Translated, it gives CASSLALAGVGTEAFF. The chain couples TRBV7-9 to TRBJ1-1; the D gene is possibly TRBD1 (5 bases). Germline lookup yields CDR1 SEHNR and CDR2 FQNEAQ (reference sequence). With 0 bases removed from V and 4 bases from J, the gap between germline ends came to 15 bases. CDR3 length: 16 residues.

This clonotype was observed many times. The chain uses TRBV7-9 and TRBJ2-2; the D gene could be TRBD1 or TRBD2 (6 bases each). The CDR3 covers 19 residues. Germline-derived CDR1 and CDR2 are SEHNR and FQNEAQ (reference sequence). V was clipped by 4 bases and J by 2 bases, with 23 bases between them. CDR3 nucleotides: TGTGCCAGCAGCTCTGAAGATCGGGGGCGCGAAGATAACACCGGGGAGCTGTTTTTT. It specifies CASSSEDRGREDNTGELFF.

This clonotype appeared many times. This chain links TRBV28 with TRBJ2-1; D gene unclear. The V gene lost 5 bases and the J gene lost 0 bases, with 11 bases spanning the gap. The CDR3 has 15 residues. Looked up from germline, CDR1 is MDHEN and CDR2 is SYDVKM. The CDR3 here is CASSPRPSSYNEQFF. The CDR3, as DNA: TGTGCCAGCAGTCCCCGACCGAGCTCCTACAATGAGCAGTTCTTC.

As for this clonotype: A much larger clone differs by one base, so this may be a read error. The rearrangement links TRBV28 to TRBJ2-7; possibly TRBD2 for D (6 bases). The CDR3 is made up of 13 amino acids. Germline V lookup: CDR1 MDHEN, CDR2 SYDVKM. CDR3 in DNA: TGTGCCACCGGGGGAGCAGACTCCTACGAGCGGTACTTC. It encodes CATGGADSYERYF. The full variable domain, rest sourced from reference TRBV28 and TRBJ2-7, is DVKVTQSSRYLVKRTGEKVFLECVQDMDHENMFWYRQDPGLGLRLIYFSYDVKMKEKGDIPEGYSVSREKKERFSLILESASTNQTSMYLCATGGADSYERYFGPGTRLTVT.

This clonotype was seen more than once but under ten times. The gene calls are TRBV18 and TRBJ1-2; tentatively, D is TRBD1 (6 bases). CDR1 is KGHSH, CDR2 LQKENI, per germline. Trimming stripped 5 bases from V and 8 bases from J, with 15 bases between. The CDR3 length is 13 residues. The DNA of the CDR3 is TGTGCCAGCTCAGCCGGGACAAATCTGGGCTACACCTTC. It translates to CASSAGTNLGYTF.

This clonotype turned up a few times. The CDR3 sequence is CASSTQGFSGNTIYF. The CDR3 nucleotides are TGTGCCAGCAGTACACAGGGATTCTCTGGAAACACCATATATTTT. This chain connects TRBV7-9 to TRBJ1-3; TRBD1 might be the D (6 bases). The CDR3 runs 15 residues. Per germline, CDR1 SEHNR and CDR2 FQNEAQ (reference sequence). Trimming took off 6 bases at V and 0 bases at J, with 12 bases between the two ends. Complete variable domain (other parts from reference TRBV7-9 and TRBJ1-3): DTGVSQNPRHKITKRGQNVTFRCDPISEHNRLYWYRQTLGQGPEFLTYFQNEAQLEKSRLLSDRFSAERPKGSFSTLEIQRTEQGDSAMYLCASSTQGFSGNTIYFGEGSWLTVV.

About this clonotype itself: One base away lies a much larger clone, so this may be a sequencing read error. The CDR3 DNA sequence: TGTGCCTGGAGTGTAACTTCAGATACGCAGTATTTT. This encodes CAWSVTSDTQYF. The chain carries TRBV30 and TRBJ2-3, with D unclear. The V and J ends lost 0 bases and 4 bases respectively, with 5 bases between them. This CDR3 spans 12 amino acids. The germline V gene encodes CDR1 GTSNPN and CDR2 SVGIG (reference sequence).

The V call is TRBV27, the J call TRBJ1-4; a possible D gene is TRBD1 (6 bases). Germline V gene sequence: CDR1 MNHEY, CDR2 SMNVEV (reference sequence). Trimming stripped 5 bases from V and 7 bases from J, with 14 bases between. The CDR3 spans 14 residues. The CDR3 DNA sequence: TGTGCCAGCAGTATTCGGGGGGCGGGTGAAAAACTGTTTTTT. It translates to CASSIRGAGEKLFF.

This clonotype came up many times. The chain joins TRBV29-1 to TRBJ2-3; D unclear. This CDR3 comprises 12 residues. CDR1 is SQVTM, CDR2 ANQGSEA, per germline. Trimming took off 4 bases at V and 4 bases at J, with 9 bases between the two ends. The CDR3 sequence: CSVVLSPDTQYF. The DNA of the CDR3 is TGCAGCGTTGTCCTGTCCCCAGATACGCAGTATTTT.

Points on this clonotype: A clone one base away is much larger, so this may be a read error. V gene TRBV23-1 combines with J gene TRBJ1-6; D may be TRBD1 (5 bases). TRBV23-1 is treated as an ORF (open reading frame) with a function not yet certain. V gave up 9 bases and J gave up 0 bases, with 9 bases separating them. The CDR3 covers 14 residues. The CDR3 DNA sequence: TGCGCCAGGGCAGGGACCTCCTATAATTCACCCCTCCACTTT. Its protein product is CARAGTSYNSPLHF.